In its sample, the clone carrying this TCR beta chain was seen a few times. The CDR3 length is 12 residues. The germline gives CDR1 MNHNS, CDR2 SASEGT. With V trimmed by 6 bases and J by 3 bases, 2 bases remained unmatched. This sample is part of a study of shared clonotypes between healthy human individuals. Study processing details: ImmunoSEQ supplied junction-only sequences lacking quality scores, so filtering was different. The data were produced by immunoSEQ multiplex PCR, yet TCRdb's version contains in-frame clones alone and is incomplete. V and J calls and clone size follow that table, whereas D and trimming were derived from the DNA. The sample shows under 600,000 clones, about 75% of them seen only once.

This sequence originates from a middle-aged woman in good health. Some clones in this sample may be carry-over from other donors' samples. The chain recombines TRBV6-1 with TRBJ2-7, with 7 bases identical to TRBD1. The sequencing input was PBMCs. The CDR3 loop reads CASRDRRYEQYF. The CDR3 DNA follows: TGTGCCAGCAGGGACAGGCGCTACGAGCAGTACTTC.